The present entry profiles one TCR beta chain with its context. Its antigen is still unknown. Uncontrolled infection, other autoimmune disease, pregnancy or lactation barred patients from enrollment. Amplified regions were TCR beta CDR3 sequences from RNA transcripts. HTBI primers were employed in a first-round RT-PCR of the TCR CDR3. MiXCR, applied by TCRdb to the multiplex PCR reads, yields one record per CDR3 protein. The sample has about 660,000 distinct CDR3 sequences; just under 45% are singletons. The data are from a study of T cells in Graves' hyperthyroidism and ophthalmopathy. Study-level results: Progression to ophthalmopathy was predicted a median of roughly 6.6 months early. Blood also carried most thyroid clonotypes expanded above 0.001.

The CDR3 extends over 14 amino acids. This TCR derives from an adult man with Graves' disease, either hyperthyroidism or ophthalmopathy (not recorded which). The V call is TRBV21-1, the J call TRBJ1-1; the DNA was not compared with TRBD1, the D call given in the table. TRBV21-1 is reported as a pseudogene. The sample comprised peripheral blood or thyroid tissue (not recorded which). CDR3 region: CASSKQGADTEAFF. The DNA of the CDR3 is TGTGCCAGCAGCAAACAGGGGGCGGACACTGAAGCTTTCTTT.